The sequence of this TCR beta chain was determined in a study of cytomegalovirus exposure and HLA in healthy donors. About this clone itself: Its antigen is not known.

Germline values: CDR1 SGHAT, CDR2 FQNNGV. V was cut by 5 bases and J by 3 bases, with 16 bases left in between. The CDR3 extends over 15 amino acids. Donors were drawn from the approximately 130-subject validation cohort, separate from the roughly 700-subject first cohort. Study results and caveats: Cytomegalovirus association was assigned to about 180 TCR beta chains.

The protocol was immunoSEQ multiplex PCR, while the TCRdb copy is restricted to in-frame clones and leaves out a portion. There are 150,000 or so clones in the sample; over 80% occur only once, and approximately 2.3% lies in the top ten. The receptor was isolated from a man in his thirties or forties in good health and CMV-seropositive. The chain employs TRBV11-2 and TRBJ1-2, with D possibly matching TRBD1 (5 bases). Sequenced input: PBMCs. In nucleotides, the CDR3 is TGTGCCAGCAGCGCGGACATCCCCGGGTACTATGGCTACACCTTC. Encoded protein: CASSADIPGYYGYTF.